This T cell receptor beta chain derives from a study of T cell responses to AZD1222 COVID-19 vaccine. Sequenced by immunoSEQ multiplex PCR; TCRdb stores in-frame clones only, minus some. The data contain under 95,000 clones, around 90% of them seen just once; the ten biggest clones take up around 3%. The CDR3 is made up of 13 amino acids. CDR1 and CDR2 from the germline V gene are KGHSH and LQKENI. Trimming left V 3 bases short and J 9 bases short, with 15 bases between. This receptor was taken from an adult in good health. This specimen was peripheral blood, taken on day 0 of AZD1222 vaccination. V and J are TRBV18 and TRBJ2-7, with unresolved D. The CDR3 region is CASSPTTYKGQYF. DNA of the CDR3: TGTGCCAGCTCACCTACGACCTACAAAGGGCAGTACTTC.